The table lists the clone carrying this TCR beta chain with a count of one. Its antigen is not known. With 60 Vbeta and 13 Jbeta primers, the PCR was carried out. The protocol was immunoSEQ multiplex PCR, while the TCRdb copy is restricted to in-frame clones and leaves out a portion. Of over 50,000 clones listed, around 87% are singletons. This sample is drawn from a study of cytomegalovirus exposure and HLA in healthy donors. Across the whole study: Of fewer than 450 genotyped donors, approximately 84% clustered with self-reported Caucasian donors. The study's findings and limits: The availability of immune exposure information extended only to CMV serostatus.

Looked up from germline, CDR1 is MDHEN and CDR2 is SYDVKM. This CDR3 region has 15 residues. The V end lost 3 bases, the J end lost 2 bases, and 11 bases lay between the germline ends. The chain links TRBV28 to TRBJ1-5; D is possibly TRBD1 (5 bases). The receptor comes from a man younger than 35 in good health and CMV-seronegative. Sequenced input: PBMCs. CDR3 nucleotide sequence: TGTGCCAGCAGTTTGGGCAGGGTTGGCAATCAGCCCCAGCATTTT. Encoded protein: CASSLGRVGNQPQHF.